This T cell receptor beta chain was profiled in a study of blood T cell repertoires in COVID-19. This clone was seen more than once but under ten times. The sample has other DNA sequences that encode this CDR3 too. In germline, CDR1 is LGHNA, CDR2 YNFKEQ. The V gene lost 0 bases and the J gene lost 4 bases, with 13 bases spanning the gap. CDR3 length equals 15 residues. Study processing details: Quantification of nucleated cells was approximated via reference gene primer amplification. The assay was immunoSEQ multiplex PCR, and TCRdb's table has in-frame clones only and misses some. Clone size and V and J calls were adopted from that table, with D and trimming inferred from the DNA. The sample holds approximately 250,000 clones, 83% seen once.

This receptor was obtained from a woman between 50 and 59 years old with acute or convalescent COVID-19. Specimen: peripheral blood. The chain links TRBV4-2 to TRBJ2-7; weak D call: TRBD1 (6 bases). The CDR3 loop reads CASSQDLGTYYEQYF. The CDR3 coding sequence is TGTGCCAGCAGCCAAGACCTGGGGACATATTACGAGCAGTACTTC.